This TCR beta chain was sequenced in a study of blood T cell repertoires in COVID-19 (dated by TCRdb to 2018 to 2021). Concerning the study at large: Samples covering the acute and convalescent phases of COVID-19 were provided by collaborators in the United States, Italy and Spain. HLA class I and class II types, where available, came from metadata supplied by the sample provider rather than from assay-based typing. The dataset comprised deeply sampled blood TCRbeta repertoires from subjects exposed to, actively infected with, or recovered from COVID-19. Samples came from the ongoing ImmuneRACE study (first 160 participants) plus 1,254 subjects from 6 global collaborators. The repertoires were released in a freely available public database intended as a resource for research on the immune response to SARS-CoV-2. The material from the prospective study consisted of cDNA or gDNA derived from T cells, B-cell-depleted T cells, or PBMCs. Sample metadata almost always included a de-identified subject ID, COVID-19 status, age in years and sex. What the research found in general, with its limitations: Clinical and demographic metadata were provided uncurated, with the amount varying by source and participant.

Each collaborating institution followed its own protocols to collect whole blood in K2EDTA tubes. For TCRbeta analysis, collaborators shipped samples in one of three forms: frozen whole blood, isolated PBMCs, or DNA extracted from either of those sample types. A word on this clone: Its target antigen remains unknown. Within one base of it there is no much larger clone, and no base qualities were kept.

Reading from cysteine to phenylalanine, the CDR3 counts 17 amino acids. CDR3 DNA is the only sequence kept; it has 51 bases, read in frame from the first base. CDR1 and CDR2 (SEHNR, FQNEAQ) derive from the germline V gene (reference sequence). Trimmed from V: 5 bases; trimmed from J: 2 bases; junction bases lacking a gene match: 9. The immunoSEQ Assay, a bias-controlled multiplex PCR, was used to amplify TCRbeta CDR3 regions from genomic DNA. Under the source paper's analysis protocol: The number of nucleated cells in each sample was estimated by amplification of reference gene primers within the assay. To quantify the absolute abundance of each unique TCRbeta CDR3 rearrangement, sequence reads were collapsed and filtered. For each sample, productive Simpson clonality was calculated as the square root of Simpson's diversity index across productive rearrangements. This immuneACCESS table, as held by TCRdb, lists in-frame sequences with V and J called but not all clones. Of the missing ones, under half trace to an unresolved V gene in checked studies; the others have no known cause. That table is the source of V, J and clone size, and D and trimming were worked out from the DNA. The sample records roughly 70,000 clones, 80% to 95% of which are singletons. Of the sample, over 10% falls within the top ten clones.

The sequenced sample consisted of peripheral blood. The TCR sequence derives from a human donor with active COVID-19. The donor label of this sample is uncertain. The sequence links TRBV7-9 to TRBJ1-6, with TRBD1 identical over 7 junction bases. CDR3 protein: CASSSDRDGPYNSPLHF. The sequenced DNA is TGTGCCAGCAGCAGCGACAGGGACGGGCCCTATAATTCACCCCTCCACTTT.